This T cell receptor beta chain was captured by sequencing in a study of OX40 agonist ivuxolimab in advanced cancers. As for the study in general: Eligibility rules accepted prior anti-PD-1, anti-PD-L1 or anti-CTLA-4 therapy, and around 40% had some. Three patients, one with hepatocellular carcinoma and two with cutaneous melanoma, responded partially.

Whole-study findings and limits: At 0.1-3.0 mg/kg, partial responders had clonal expansion among the lowest observed.

CDR1 MNHEY and CDR2 SVGAGI come from the germline V gene. The CDR3 extends over 14 amino acids. With 2 bases removed from V and 2 bases from J, the gap between germline ends came to 7 bases. Points on this clone: The antigen is not known.

Using immunoSEQ multiplex PCR, the repertoire was profiled, and TCRdb retains in-frame clones only, with some absent. The sample lists about 80,000 clones; 70% to 90% were seen once. The chain is built from TRBV6-5 and TRBJ2-1; D tentatively reads TRBD1 or TRBD2 (5 bases each). Sequenced here: CD4+ or CD8+ T cells sorted from blood, sampled in a trial of the OX40 agonist ivuxolimab. This receptor was identified in an adult with an advanced solid tumor such as melanoma, head and neck, liver or kidney cancer. The CDR3 spells CASSYEGTYNEQFF. In DNA form, the CDR3 reads TGTGCCAGCAGTTACGAGGGGACCTACAATGAGCAGTTCTTC.